This TCR beta chain was recorded in a study of cytomegalovirus exposure and HLA in healthy donors. Study conclusions and caveats: One later analysis, an examination of the 90 to 150 validation repertoires, found that first-cohort TCR clusters tended to co-occur in them.

After removal of 2 bases from V and 4 bases from J, the junction contained 3 bases not matched to a gene. CDR3 length: 15 amino acids. Germline CDR1 is SGHRS and CDR2 is YFSETQ. As concerns this clone: The antigen remains unidentified. At the DNA level, this CDR3 is encoded by other sequences in the same sample as well.

Using immunoSEQ multiplex PCR, the repertoire was profiled, and TCRdb retains in-frame clones only, with some absent. The profile shows 300,000 or so clones, roughly 90% of them singletons. The chain combines TRBV5-1 with TRBJ2-7; TRBD2 matches at 13 bases. The TCR was taken from a man aged 30 to 39 in good health and CMV-seronegative. Sequenced sample: PBMCs. The CDR3, as DNA: TGCGCCAGCAGCTTACTAGCGGGGGGGCTTTACGAGCAGTACTTC. It is translated as CASSLLAGGLYEQYF.